The 32 T cell receptor beta chains given below trace back to one sample, sequenced in a study of cytomegalovirus exposure and HLA in healthy donors. Measured with immunoSEQ multiplex PCR; TCRdb has only the in-frame clones, and not every one. The repertoire includes about 160,000 clones, around 85% of them detected once, and 5.7% sits in the top ten. Sequences were obtained from PBMCs. The receptors here all came from a woman aged 25 to 45 in good health and CMV-seronegative.

The chain recombines TRBV7-2 with TRBJ1-5, with a tentative D call TRBD1 (5 bases). This CDR3 contains 16 residues. Germline CDR1 and CDR2: SGHTA and FQGNSA. Trimming shortened V by 1 base and J by 6 bases, and 16 bases separated the two germline ends. The CDR3 spells CASSLGGWDLGQPQHF. DNA for the CDR3: TGTGCCAGCAGCTTAGGTGGTTGGGACTTAGGTCAGCCCCAGCATTTT. The variable domain in full, completed from reference TRBV7-2 and TRBJ1-5, reads GAGVSQSPSNKVTEKGKDVELRCDPISGHTALYWYRQSLGQGLEFLIYFQGNSAPDKSGLPSDRFSAERTGGSVSTLTIQRTQQEDSAVYLCASSLGGWDLGQPQHFGDGTRLSIL.

The chain uses TRBV19 and TRBJ2-5; D call uncertain. Germline V gene data show CDR1 as LNHDA and CDR2 as SQIVND (reference sequence). CDR3 size: 13 residues. The germline V and J ends were trimmed by 5 bases and 0 bases, with 7 bases remaining between them. CDR3 DNA sequence: TGTGCCAGTAGTGGAGTAAACCAAGAGACCCAGTACTTC. Translation gives CASSGVNQETQYF.

The rearrangement uses TRBV5-6 and TRBJ2-3; 7 positions agree with TRBD2. CDR3 length equals 18 residues. Germline V gene sequence: CDR1 SGHDT, CDR2 YYEEEE. Trimming at V came to 0 bases and at J to 3 bases, leaving 13 bases not matched to a gene. The CDR3 here is CASSLGELRLAETDTQYF. The DNA of the CDR3 is TGTGCCAGCAGCTTGGGGGAGTTGAGGCTAGCGGAAACAGATACGCAGTATTTT.

The chain is built from TRBV19 and TRBJ1-2, with no clear D. There are 15 residues in the CDR3. V shed 1 base and J shed 8 bases, with 17 bases lying between them. Germline V gene lookup returns CDR1 LNHDA and CDR2 SQIVND (reference sequence). CDR3 amino acids: CASSIVTGSVGGYTF. The CDR3 DNA sequence: TGTGCCAGTAGTATAGTAACCGGCAGTGTTGGCGGCTACACCTTC.

The chain links TRBV10-3 to TRBJ1-2, with no clear D. The CDR3 covers 15 residues. Per germline, CDR1 ENHRY and CDR2 SYGVKD. V shed 10 bases and J shed 1 base, with 19 bases lying between them. The CDR3 sequence is CATKKDGPSNYGYTF. In DNA form, the CDR3 reads TGTGCCACCAAAAAGGACGGACCTAGTAACTATGGCTACACCTTC.

The rearrangement uses TRBV28 and TRBJ2-5, with 10 bases lining up with TRBD1. Germline trimming cut 6 bases from V and 1 base from J; bases unmatched to any gene: 5. This CDR3 spans 15 amino acids. Per the germline V gene, CDR1 is MDHEN and CDR2 is SYDVKM. The CDR3 sequence is CASRTGGATQETQYF. CDR3 nucleotide sequence: TGTGCCAGCAGGACAGGGGGCGCGACCCAAGAGACCCAGTACTTC.

In its sample, this clone was seen once. This sequence joins TRBV28 and TRBJ1-1, with D unclear. Trimming left V 7 bases short and J 0 bases short, with 21 bases between. Per germline, CDR1 MDHEN and CDR2 SYDVKM. The CDR3 extends over 17 amino acids. Here the CDR3 reads CASNYQMGEVVNTEAFF. CDR3 bases: TGTGCCAGCAACTACCAGATGGGTGAGGTGGTGAACACTGAAGCTTTCTTT.

The genes are TRBV7-9 and TRBJ2-7; a weak D match, TRBD1 (6 bases). CDR1 is SEHNR, CDR2 FQNEAQ, per germline (reference sequence). The CDR3 is made up of 13 amino acids. V lost 5 bases and J lost 4, with 12 bases in between. CDR3: CASSPSQGYEQYF. The CDR3 DNA reads as TGTGCCAGCAGCCCTAGCCAGGGGTACGAGCAGTACTTC.

This clone was found a few times. The chain uses TRBV6-1 and TRBJ1-3; D is unresolved. Trimming cost V 6 bases and J 8 bases, with 17 bases left between them. This CDR3 has 14 residues. Germline V CDR1 and CDR2: MNHNS, SASEGT. CDR3 sequence (DNA): TGTGCCAGCAGAGACGTTAGGAATCGGGACACCATATATTTT. It encodes CASRDVRNRDTIYF.

The rearrangement uses TRBV10-3 and TRBJ2-1, with TRBD1 matching 8 bases. V gave up 3 bases and J gave up 9 bases; unmatched junction bases: 10. The V gene's germline CDR1 is ENHRY and CDR2 SYGVKD. The CDR3 loop spans 15 amino acids. The CDR3 DNA reads as TGTGCCATCAGTGAAGGACAGGGCGGAGGAAGTGAGCAGTTCTTC. Translating gives CAISEGQGGGSEQFF.

The V gene is TRBV27, the J gene TRBJ2-2, with D possibly TRBD1 on 6 matching bases. V lost 2 bases to trimming and J lost 5 bases, with 9 bases between them. The CDR3 is 14 residues long. The germline CDR1 and CDR2 sequences are MNHEY and SMNVEV (reference sequence). This CDR3 is CASSLIRGTGELFF. The CDR3 region has the DNA TGTGCCAGCAGTTTAATCAGGGGAACCGGGGAGCTGTTTTTT.

This rearrangement joins TRBV11-3 to TRBJ2-1, with 15 bases matching TRBD2. Trimming cost V 4 bases and J 8 bases; bases outside gene matches: 15. The CDR3 sequence is 19 residues long. Germline V gene data show CDR1 as SGHNT and CDR2 as YENEEA. The CDR3: CASSSGAGTSGRRADEQFF. Here the CDR3 DNA reads TGTGCCAGCAGCTCAGGGGCCGGGACTAGCGGGAGGAGGGCTGATGAGCAGTTCTTC.

The chain employs TRBV7-2 and TRBJ2-1, with 7 bases lining up with TRBD2. The CDR3 consists of 15 residues. The germline CDR1 and CDR2 sequences are SGHTA and FQGNSA. The ends lost 5 bases at V and 2 bases at J; junction bases unmatched: 6. This chain's CDR3 is CASSPRSGTYNEQFF. The CDR3 DNA reads as TGTGCCAGCAGCCCCCGGAGCGGGACCTACAATGAGCAGTTCTTC.

The chain uses TRBV15 and TRBJ2-3, with D possibly called TRBD1 or TRBD2 (5 bases each). This CDR3 comprises 17 residues. The germline V and J ends were trimmed by 3 bases and 6 bases, with 22 bases remaining between them. CDR1 is LNHNV, CDR2 YYDKDF, per germline (reference sequence). CDR3 protein: CATSRGFGPVEGDTQYF. The CDR3 coding sequence is TGTGCCACCAGCAGGGGGTTTGGCCCAGTTGAGGGGGATACGCAGTATTTT.

This clone showed up just a few times. This chain joins TRBV5-1 and TRBJ1-2; 7 nucleotides line up with TRBD1. The germline CDR1 and CDR2 sequences are SGHRS and YFSETQ. V dropped 0 bases and J dropped 4; count of bases not matched to a gene: 3. The CDR3 covers 14 residues. CDR3 amino acids: CASSLGQGSYGYTF. The CDR3 bases are TGCGCCAGCAGCTTGGGACAGGGCAGCTATGGCTACACCTTC.

The chain's CDR3 is CASSDNRNTGELFF. In nucleotides, the CDR3 is TGTGCCAGCAGTGACAATCGGAACACCGGGGAGCTGTTTTTT. The J gene is TRBJ2-2, the V gene TRBV2; D is ambiguous. Germline CDR1 is SNHLY and CDR2 is FYNNEI. Trimming cost V 3 bases and J 1 base, with 6 bases left between them. The CDR3 totals 14 residues.

V usage is TRBV30 and J usage is TRBJ1-5; D unclear. The V and J ends lost 4 bases and 1 base respectively, with 8 bases between them. In germline, CDR1 is GTSNPN, CDR2 SVGIG (reference sequence). The CDR3 has 13 amino acids. CDR3 DNA: TGTGCCTGGAATAGGCAAAGCAATCAGCCCCAGCATTTT. This translates into CAWNRQSNQPQHF.

The chain is built from TRBV6-6 and TRBJ1-5; the D is unclear. The CDR3 consists of 15 residues. CDR1 is MNHNY, CDR2 SVGAGI, per germline (reference sequence). V lost 5 bases, J lost 4 bases, and 15 bases lay in between. Here the CDR3 reads CASSIGTRFNQPQHF. CDR3 DNA: TGTGCCAGCAGTATCGGAACCCGTTTTAATCAGCCCCAGCATTTT.

In this sample, this clone turned up once. The genes are TRBV18 and TRBJ2-7; unclear D gene. CDR1 KGHSH and CDR2 LQKENI come from the germline V gene. The CDR3 runs 16 residues. Trimming cost V 1 base and J 4 bases, with 17 bases left between them. The CDR3 coding sequence is TGTGCCAGCTCACCACTCGTCAGACTTCCCGATTACGAGCAGTACTTC. Its protein product is CASSPLVRLPDYEQYF.

This clone was counted at least ten times. The gene calls are TRBV28 and TRBJ1-2; TRBD1 aligns across 9 bases. The CDR3 consists of 12 residues. CDR1 and CDR2 from the germline V gene are MDHEN and SYDVKM. V shed 5 bases and J 14 bases; nucleotides not matched to a gene: 9. As DNA, the CDR3 is TGTGCCAGCAGTCCATCCGGGACAGGGAGGACCTTC. It specifies CASSPSGTGRTF.

This chain connects TRBV7-3 to TRBJ2-3, with a tentative D call TRBD1 (5 bases). V was pared by 2 bases and J by 5 bases, with 11 bases between. The germline gives CDR1 SGHTA, CDR2 FQGTGA. This CDR3 has 14 amino acids. CDR3 region: CASSLSRDGDTQYF. DNA of the CDR3: TGTGCCAGCAGCTTATCCAGGGATGGAGATACGCAGTATTTT.

V and J are TRBV7-6 and TRBJ2-3; D gene uncertain. Looked up from germline, CDR1 is SGHVS and CDR2 is FNYEAQ. CDR3 length equals 13 residues. The V end lost 1 base, the J end lost 4 bases, and 6 bases lay between the germline ends. CDR3 nucleotide sequence: TGTGCCAGCAGCTTAGATTTCGCAGATACGCAGTATTTT. It specifies CASSLDFADTQYF. Drawing the rest from reference TRBV7-6 and TRBJ2-3, the complete variable domain is GAGVSQSPRYKVTKRGQDVALRCDPISGHVSLYWYRQALGQGPEFLTYFNYEAQQDKSGLPNDRFSAERPEGSISTLTIQRTEQRDSAMYRCASSLDFADTQYFGPGTRLTVL.

The rearrangement uses TRBV7-9 and TRBJ2-5; a weak D match, TRBD2 (5 bases). This CDR3 spans 14 amino acids. V lost 0 bases and J lost 4, with 9 bases in between. Per germline, CDR1 SEHNR and CDR2 FQNEAQ (reference sequence). Here the CDR3 reads CASSLAGVAETQYF. As DNA, the CDR3 is TGTGCCAGCAGCTTAGCGGGAGTAGCAGAGACCCAGTACTTC.

The rearrangement links TRBV27 to TRBJ2-2; 11 nucleotides agree with TRBD2. CDR3 length equals 15 residues. In germline, CDR1 is MNHEY, CDR2 SMNVEV (reference sequence). With V trimmed by 1 base and J by 8 bases, 3 bases remained unmatched. The CDR3 region has the DNA TGTGCCAGCAGTTTATTGGGACTAGCGGTGGGGGAGCTGTTTTTT. It yields the protein CASSLLGLAVGELFF.

The rearrangement uses TRBV2 and TRBJ2-7, with D perhaps matching TRBD2 (5 bases). Trimming took 3 bases from V and 5 from J, leaving 14 bases between them. This CDR3 contains 14 residues. CDR1 is SNHLY, CDR2 FYNNEI, per germline. The CDR3 bases are TGTGCCAGCAGTGACCCCCCCGGGGTCAACGAGCAGTACTTC. Its protein product is CASSDPPGVNEQYF.

The chain links TRBV5-1 to TRBJ1-1; 7 bases are a match to TRBD1. The CDR3 has 19 residues. J lost 1 base, V lost 6 bases, and 21 bases had no gene match. Germline assignment: CDR1 SGHRS and CDR2 YFSETQ. This chain's CDR3 is CASMSVWPRQGATNTEAFF. CDR3 nucleotide sequence: TGCGCCAGCATGTCTGTTTGGCCGAGACAGGGCGCGACGAACACTGAAGCTTTCTTT.

The V call is TRBV11-2, the J call TRBJ2-3; maybe TRBD2 (6 bases). V gave up 3 bases and J gave up 6 bases, with 13 bases separating them. Germline CDR1 is SGHAT and CDR2 is FQNNGV. The CDR3 contains 14 residues. The CDR3 loop is CASSLRDQRDTQYF. CDR3 coding DNA: TGTGCCAGCAGCTTGCGGGACCAGCGGGATACGCAGTATTTT.

This chain joins TRBV19 and TRBJ2-1; 10 nucleotides agree with TRBD2. With 5 bases clipped from V and 5 bases from J, the junction kept 6 bases outside the gene matches. Germline CDR1 is LNHDA and CDR2 is SQIVND (reference sequence). This CDR3 region has 15 residues. The CDR3 DNA sequence: TGTGCCAGTAGTCTCACTAGCGGGGTCCACAATGAGCAGTTCTTC. Protein: CASSLTSGVHNEQFF.

This chain links TRBV9 with TRBJ2-1; the match to TRBD1 covers 9 bases. From germline, CDR1 is SGDLS and CDR2 YYNGEE. Trimming took 3 bases from V and 5 from J; bases not matched to a gene: 6. This CDR3 comprises 15 residues. CDR3 DNA sequence: TGTGCCAGCAGCGCGCGGACAGGGGCCAACAATGAGCAGTTCTTC. Protein: CASSARTGANNEQFF.

A few counts support this clone. V and J are TRBV27 and TRBJ1-5; D gene uncertain. From germline, CDR1 is MNHEY and CDR2 SMNVEV (reference sequence). V was shortened by 9 bases and J by 4 bases, with 13 bases between the two germline ends. The CDR3 length is 13 residues. The CDR3 DNA follows: TGTGCCAGTTCCCTCTACCCAAATCAGCCCCAGCATTTT. This gives the protein CASSLYPNQPQHF.

V and J are TRBV6-6 and TRBJ1-1; D ambiguous. The CDR3 totals 15 residues. In germline, CDR1 is MNHNY, CDR2 SVGAGI (reference sequence). V was clipped by 0 bases and J by 1 base, with 9 bases between them. The CDR3 sequence: CASSYSIAGNTEAFF. CDR3 nucleotides: TGTGCCAGCAGTTACTCGATTGCGGGGAACACTGAAGCTTTCTTT.

This clone was recorded only once. The J gene is TRBJ2-7, the V gene TRBV11-2; D is unclear. Per the germline V gene, CDR1 is SGHAT and CDR2 is FQNNGV. The CDR3 sequence is 13 residues long. The V and J ends lost 1 base and 3 bases respectively, with 7 bases between them. CDR3 sequence reads: CASSLVLYYEQYF. The CDR3 DNA is TGTGCCAGCAGCTTAGTATTATACTACGAGCAGTACTTC. The variable domain in full, with the rest retrieved from reference TRBV11-2 and TRBJ2-7, is EAGVAQSPRYKIIEKRQSVAFWCNPISGHATLYWYQQILGQGPKLLIQFQNNGVVDDSQLPKDRFSAERLKGVDSTLKIQPAKLEDSAVYLCASSLVLYYEQYFGPGTRLTVT.